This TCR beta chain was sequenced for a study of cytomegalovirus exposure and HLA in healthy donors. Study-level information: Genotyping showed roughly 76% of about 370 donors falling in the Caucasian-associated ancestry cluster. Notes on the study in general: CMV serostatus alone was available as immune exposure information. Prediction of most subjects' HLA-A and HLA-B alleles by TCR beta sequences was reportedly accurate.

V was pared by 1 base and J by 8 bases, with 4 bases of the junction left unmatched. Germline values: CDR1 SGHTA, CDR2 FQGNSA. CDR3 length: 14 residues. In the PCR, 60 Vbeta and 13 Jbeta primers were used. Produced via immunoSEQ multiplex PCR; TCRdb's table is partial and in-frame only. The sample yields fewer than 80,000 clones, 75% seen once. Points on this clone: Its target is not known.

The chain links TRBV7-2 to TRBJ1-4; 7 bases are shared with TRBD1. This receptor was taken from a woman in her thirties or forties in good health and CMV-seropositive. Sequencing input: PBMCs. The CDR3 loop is CASSLGGQVEKLFF. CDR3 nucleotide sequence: TGTGCCAGCAGCTTAGGTGGACAGGTCGAAAAACTGTTTTTT.